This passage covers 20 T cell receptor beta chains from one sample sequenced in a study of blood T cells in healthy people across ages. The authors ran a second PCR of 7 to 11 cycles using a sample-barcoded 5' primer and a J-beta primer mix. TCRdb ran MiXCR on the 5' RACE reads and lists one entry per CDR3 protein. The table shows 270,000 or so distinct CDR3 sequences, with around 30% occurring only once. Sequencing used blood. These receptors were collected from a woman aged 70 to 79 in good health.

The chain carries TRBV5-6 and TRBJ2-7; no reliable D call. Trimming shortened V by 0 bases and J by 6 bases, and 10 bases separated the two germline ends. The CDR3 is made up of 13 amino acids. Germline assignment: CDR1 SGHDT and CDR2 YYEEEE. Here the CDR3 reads CASSLEIVAEQYF. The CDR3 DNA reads TGTGCCAGCAGCTTGGAAATCGTAGCCGAGCAGTACTTC.

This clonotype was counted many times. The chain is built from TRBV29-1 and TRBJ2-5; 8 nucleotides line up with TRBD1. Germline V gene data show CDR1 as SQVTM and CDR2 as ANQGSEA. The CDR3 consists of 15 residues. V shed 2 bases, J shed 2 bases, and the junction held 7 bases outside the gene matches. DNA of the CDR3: TGCAGCGTTGAAATAGGACAGGGAAAACAAGAGACCCAGTACTTC. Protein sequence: CSVEIGQGKQETQYF. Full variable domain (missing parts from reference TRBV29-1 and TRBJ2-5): SAVISQKPSRDICQRGTSLTIQCQVDSQVTMMFWYRQQPGQSLTLIATANQGSEATYESGFVIDKFPISRPNLTFSTLTVSNMSPEDSSIYLCSVEIGQGKQETQYFGPGTRLLVL.

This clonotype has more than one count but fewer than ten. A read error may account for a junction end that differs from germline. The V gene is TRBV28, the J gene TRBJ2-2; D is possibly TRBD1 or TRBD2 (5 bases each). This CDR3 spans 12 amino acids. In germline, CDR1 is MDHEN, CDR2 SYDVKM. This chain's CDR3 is CAIGASTGELVF. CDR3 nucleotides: TGTGCCATTGGGGCAAGCACCGGGGAGCTGGTTTTT.

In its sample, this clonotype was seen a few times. The CDR3 spells CASSLVLRQVNKLGTEAFF. Written as DNA, the CDR3 is TGTGCCAGCAGCTTGGTCTTGAGACAGGTTAATAAACTAGGGACTGAAGCTTTCTTT. V is TRBV5-6 and J is TRBJ1-1; D perhaps matches TRBD1 (6 bases). Germline CDR1 is SGHDT and CDR2 is YYEEEE. V dropped 0 bases and J dropped 5 bases, with 26 bases sitting between them. The CDR3 has 19 residues. The full variable domain, rest sourced from reference TRBV5-6 and TRBJ1-1, is DAGVTQSPTHLIKTRGQQVTLRCSPKSGHDTVSWYQQALGQGPQFIFQYYEEEERQRGNFPDRFSGHQFPNYSSELNVNALLLGDSALYLCASSLVLRQVNKLGTEAFFGQGTRLTVV.

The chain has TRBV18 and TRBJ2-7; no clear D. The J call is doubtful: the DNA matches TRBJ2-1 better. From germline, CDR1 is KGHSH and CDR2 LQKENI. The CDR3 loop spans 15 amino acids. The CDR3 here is CASSPQPPRNNEQFF. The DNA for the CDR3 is TGTGCCAGCTCACCCCAACCTCCCCGAAACAATGAGCAGTTCTTC.

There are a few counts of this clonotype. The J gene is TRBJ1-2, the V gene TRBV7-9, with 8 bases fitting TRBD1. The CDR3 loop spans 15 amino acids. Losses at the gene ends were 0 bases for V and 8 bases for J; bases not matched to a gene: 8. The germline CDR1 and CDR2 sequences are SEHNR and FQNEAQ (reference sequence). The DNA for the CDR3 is TGTGCCAGCAGCTTAGCCGACTGGACAGGGAAAGGCTACACCTTC. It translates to CASSLADWTGKGYTF.

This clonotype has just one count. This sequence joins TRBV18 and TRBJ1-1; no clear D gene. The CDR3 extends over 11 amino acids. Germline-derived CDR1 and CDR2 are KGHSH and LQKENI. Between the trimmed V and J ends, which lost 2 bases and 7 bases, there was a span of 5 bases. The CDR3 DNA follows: TGTGCCAGCTCACCAGGAAGTGAAGCTTTCTTT. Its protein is CASSPGSEAFF. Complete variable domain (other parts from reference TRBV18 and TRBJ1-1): NAGVMQNPRHLVRRRGQEARLRCSPMKGHSHVYWYRQLPEEGLKFMVYLQKENIIDESGMPKERFSAEFPKEGPSILRIQQVVRGDSAAYFCASSPGSEAFFGQGTRLTVV.

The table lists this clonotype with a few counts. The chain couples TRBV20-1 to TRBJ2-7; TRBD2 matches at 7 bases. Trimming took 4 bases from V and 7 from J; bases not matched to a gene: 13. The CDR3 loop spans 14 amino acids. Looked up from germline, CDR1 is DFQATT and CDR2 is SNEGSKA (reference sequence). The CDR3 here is CSAIGRVMGGEQYF. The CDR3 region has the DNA TGCAGTGCTATTGGGAGGGTTATGGGAGGAGAGCAGTACTTC.

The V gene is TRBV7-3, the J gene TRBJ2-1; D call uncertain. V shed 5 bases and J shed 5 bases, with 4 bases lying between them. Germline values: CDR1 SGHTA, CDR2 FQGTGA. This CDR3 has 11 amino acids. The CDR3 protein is CASSDNNEQFF. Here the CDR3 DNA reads TGTGCCAGCAGCGATAACAATGAGCAGTTCTTC. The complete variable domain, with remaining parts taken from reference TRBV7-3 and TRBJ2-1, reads GAGVSQTPSNKVTEKGKYVELRCDPISGHTALYWYRQSLGQGPEFLIYFQGTGAADDSGLPNDRFFAVRPEGSVSTLKIQRTERGDSAVYLCASSDNNEQFFGPGTRLTVL.

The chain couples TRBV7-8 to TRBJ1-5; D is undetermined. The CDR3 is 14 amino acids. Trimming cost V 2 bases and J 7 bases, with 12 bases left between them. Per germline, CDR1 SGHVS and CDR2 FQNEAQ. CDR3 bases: TGTGCCAGCAGCTTAAGAGGGTTGGGGCAGCCCCAGCATTTT. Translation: CASSLRGLGQPQHF.

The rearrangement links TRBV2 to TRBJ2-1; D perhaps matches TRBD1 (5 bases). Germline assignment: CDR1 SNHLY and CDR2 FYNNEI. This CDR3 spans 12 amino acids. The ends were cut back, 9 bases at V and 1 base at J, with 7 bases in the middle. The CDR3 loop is CARGASYNEQFF. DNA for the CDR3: TGTGCCAGAGGGGCATCCTACAATGAGCAGTTCTTC.

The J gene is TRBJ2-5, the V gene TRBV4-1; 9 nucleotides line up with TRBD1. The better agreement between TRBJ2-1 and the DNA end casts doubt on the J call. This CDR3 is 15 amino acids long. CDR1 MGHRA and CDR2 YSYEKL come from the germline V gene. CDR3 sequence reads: CASSQPRDRVNEQFF. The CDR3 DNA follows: TGCGCCAGCAGCCAACCCCGGGACAGGGTAAATGAGCAGTTCTTC.

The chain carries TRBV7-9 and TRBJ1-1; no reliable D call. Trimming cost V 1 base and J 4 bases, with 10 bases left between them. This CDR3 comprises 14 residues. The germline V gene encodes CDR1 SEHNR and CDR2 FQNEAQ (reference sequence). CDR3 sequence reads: CASSLESSSTEAFF. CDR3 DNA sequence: TGTGCCAGCAGCTTAGAGTCTTCGTCCACTGAAGCTTTCTTT.

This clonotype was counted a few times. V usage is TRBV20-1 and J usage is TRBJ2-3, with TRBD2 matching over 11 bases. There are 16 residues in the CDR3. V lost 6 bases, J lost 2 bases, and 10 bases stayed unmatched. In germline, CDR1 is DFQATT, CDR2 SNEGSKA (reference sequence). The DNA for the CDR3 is TGCAGTGCCCCACTGACTAGCGGGGAGCTCACAGATACGCAGTATTTT. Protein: CSAPLTSGELTDTQYF.

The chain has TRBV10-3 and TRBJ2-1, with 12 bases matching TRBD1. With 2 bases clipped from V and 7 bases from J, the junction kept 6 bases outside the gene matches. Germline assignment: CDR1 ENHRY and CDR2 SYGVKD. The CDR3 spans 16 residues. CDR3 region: CAISEPGQGAQNEQFF. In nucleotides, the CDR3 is TGTGCCATCAGTGAGCCGGGACAGGGGGCGCAAAATGAGCAGTTCTTC.

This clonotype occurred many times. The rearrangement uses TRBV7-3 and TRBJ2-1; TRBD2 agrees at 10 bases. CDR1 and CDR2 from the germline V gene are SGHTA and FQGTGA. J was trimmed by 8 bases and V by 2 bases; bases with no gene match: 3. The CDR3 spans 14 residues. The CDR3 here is CASSLGLAVDEQFF. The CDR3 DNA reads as TGTGCCAGCAGCTTAGGACTAGCGGTGGATGAGCAGTTCTTC.

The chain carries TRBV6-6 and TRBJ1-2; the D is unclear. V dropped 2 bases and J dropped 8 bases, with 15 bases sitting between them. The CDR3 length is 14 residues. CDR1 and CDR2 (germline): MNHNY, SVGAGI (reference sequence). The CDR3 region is CASSYADRSLGYTF. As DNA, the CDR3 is TGTGCCAGCAGTTACGCCGACCGGTCGTTAGGCTACACCTTC.

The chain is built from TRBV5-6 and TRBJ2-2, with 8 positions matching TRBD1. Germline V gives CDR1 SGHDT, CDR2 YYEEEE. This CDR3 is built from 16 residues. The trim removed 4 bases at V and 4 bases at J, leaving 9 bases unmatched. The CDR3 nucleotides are TGTGCCAGCAGCCTCGGGACAGGTCGGAGCACCGGGGAGCTGTTTTTT. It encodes CASSLGTGRSTGELFF.

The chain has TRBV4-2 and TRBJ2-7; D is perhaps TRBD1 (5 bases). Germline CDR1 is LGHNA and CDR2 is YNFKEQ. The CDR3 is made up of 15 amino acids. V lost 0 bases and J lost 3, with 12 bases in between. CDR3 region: CASSQDRGAIYEQYF. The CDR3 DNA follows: TGTGCCAGCAGCCAAGATCGTGGGGCCATCTACGAGCAGTACTTC.

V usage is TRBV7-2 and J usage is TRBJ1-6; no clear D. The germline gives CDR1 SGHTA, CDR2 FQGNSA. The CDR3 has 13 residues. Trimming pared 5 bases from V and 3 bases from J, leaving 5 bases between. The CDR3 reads CASSGLYNSPLHF. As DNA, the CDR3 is TGTGCCAGCAGCGGTCTCTATAATTCACCCCTCCACTTT.